The 18 T cell receptor beta chains below all came from one sample that was sequenced in a study of blood T cell repertoires in COVID-19. Here immunoSEQ multiplex PCR was the method, and the copy in TCRdb shows in-frame clones only, minus some. The sample has around 230,000 clones, roughly 89% seen once. The source material was PBMCs or T cells enriched from blood (not recorded which). Receptor source: a woman in her forties with acute COVID-19.

This clone was detected only a few times. The chain couples TRBV2 to TRBJ2-1, with 11 positions matching TRBD2. The CDR3 is 17 residues long. Germline V gene lookup returns CDR1 SNHLY and CDR2 FYNNEI. The trim removed 0 bases at V and 2 bases at J, leaving 3 bases unmatched. CDR3: CASSEALAGGPYNEQFF. The CDR3 coding sequence is TGTGCCAGCAGTGAAGCGTTAGCGGGGGGGCCCTACAATGAGCAGTTCTTC.

The rearrangement joins TRBV7-9 to TRBJ2-1; D is ambiguous. Germline V gene data show CDR1 as SEHNR and CDR2 as FQNEAQ (reference sequence). Trimming removed 1 base at V and 12 bases at J, with 10 bases between. The CDR3 covers 12 residues. For the CDR3, the DNA is TGTGCCAGCAGCTTAGTACTCCCTCGGCAGTTCTTC. Translated: CASSLVLPRQFF.

CDR3 region: CASSELDRGPYEQYF. As DNA, the CDR3 is TGTGCCAGCAGTGAATTAGACAGGGGGCCCTACGAGCAGTACTTC. This chain links TRBV6-1 with TRBJ2-7; 10 bases match TRBD1. The germline CDR1 and CDR2 sequences are MNHNS and SASEGT. The CDR3 has 15 residues. Germline trimming cut 2 bases from V and 2 bases from J; bases unmatched to any gene: 3.

The V and J genes are TRBV6-2 or TRBV6-3 and TRBJ2-3; 8 bases are a match to TRBD1. The V gene's germline CDR1 is MNHEY and CDR2 SVGEGT. This CDR3 has 16 residues. V dropped 4 bases and J dropped 7; count of bases not matched to a gene: 13. The CDR3: CASSSFPGGDWNTQYF. Written as DNA, the CDR3 is TGTGCCAGCAGTTCGTTCCCAGGGGGCGATTGGAATACGCAGTATTTT.

The chain is built from TRBV6-5 and TRBJ1-2; TRBD1 agrees at 10 bases. Germline loops: CDR1 MNHEY, CDR2 SVGAGI. The CDR3 runs to 14 residues. The ends lost 6 bases at V and 4 bases at J; junction bases unmatched: 5. The CDR3 DNA reads as TGTGCCAGCAGCAGACAGGGGGCAACCTATGGCTACACCTTC. Its translation: CASSRQGATYGYTF.

This chain links TRBV5-8 with TRBJ1-6, with 8 bases lining up with TRBD1. The CDR3 contains 12 residues. Germline V CDR1 and CDR2: SGHTS, YDEGEE. J gave up 10 bases and V 6 bases, and 3 bases lay outside the gene matches. CDR3 residues: CASTDRDSPLHF. The CDR3 nucleotides are TGTGCCAGCACGGACAGGGACTCACCCCTCCACTTT.

The rearrangement joins TRBV15 to TRBJ1-5, with D perhaps TRBD1 (5 bases). V shed 2 bases and J shed 7 bases, with 21 bases lying between them. This CDR3 comprises 17 residues. Germline V CDR1 and CDR2: LNHNV, YYDKDF (reference sequence). The CDR3: CATSRPPPVREGQPQHF. The CDR3 DNA reads TGTGCCACCAGCAGACCCCCCCCCGTGAGGGAGGGGCAGCCCCAGCATTTT.

V gene TRBV4-3 combines with J gene TRBJ1-1; no clear D. The germline V and J ends were trimmed by 1 base and 6 bases, with 15 bases remaining between them. Germline loops: CDR1 LGHNA, CDR2 YSLEER. This CDR3 comprises 15 residues. For the CDR3, the DNA is TGCGCCAGCAGCCAAGGGCGGTCGAGGGTGGCTGAAGCTTTCTTT. Translated: CASSQGRSRVAEAFF.

The table lists this clone with a count of one. The V call is TRBV6-1, the J call TRBJ2-7, with D maybe TRBD2 (6 bases). The CDR3 is made up of 14 amino acids. Trimming removed 4 bases from V and 2 bases from J, with 12 bases in between. CDR1 is MNHNS, CDR2 SASEGT, per germline. DNA of the CDR3: TGTGCCAGCAGTGCCCGGGACTCAACCTACGAGCAGTACGTC. Its protein product is CASSARDSTYEQYV.

The rearrangement uses TRBV11-2 and TRBJ2-2; D possibly corresponds to TRBD1 (6 bases). Between the trimmed V and J ends, which lost 7 bases and 0 bases, there was a span of 12 bases. Germline V gene data show CDR1 as SGHAT and CDR2 as FQNNGV. CDR3 length equals 15 residues. DNA of the CDR3: TGTGCCAGCATTCCCGGGACATCGAACACCGGGGAGCTGTTTTTT. This translates into CASIPGTSNTGELFF.

The rearrangement joins TRBV5-8 to TRBJ2-7; TRBD1 aligns across 11 bases. Germline V gene sequence: CDR1 SGHTS, CDR2 YDEGEE. CDR3 length: 15 amino acids. V dropped 4 bases and J dropped 1; count of bases not matched to a gene: 4. CDR3 residues: CASSLGQGVSYEQYF. The CDR3 DNA is TGTGCCAGCAGCCTGGGACAGGGGGTATCCTACGAGCAGTACTTC.

This rearrangement joins TRBV30 to TRBJ1-1, with D possibly being TRBD1 (5 bases). CDR3 size: 13 residues. V was cut by 2 bases and J by 2 bases, with 9 bases left in between. Germline CDR1 and CDR2: GTSNPN and SVGIG (reference sequence). The CDR3 coding sequence is TGTGCCTGGAGTAGAAGGGGAAACACTGAAGCTTTCTTT. This codes for CAWSRRGNTEAFF.

The chain recombines TRBV9 with TRBJ1-4; 10 positions agree with TRBD1. V trimming: 3 bases; J trimming: 6 bases; junction bases outside the gene matches: 14. The CDR3 loop spans 18 amino acids. Germline loops: CDR1 SGDLS, CDR2 YYNGEE. The CDR3 here is CASSAGTGVRGPDEKLFF. The CDR3 DNA follows: TGTGCCAGCAGCGCCGGGACAGGGGTCAGGGGACCCGATGAAAAACTGTTTTTT.

The CDR3 region is CASSSSLLAGQPETQYF. CDR3 nucleotides: TGCGCCAGCAGCTCGTCTTTACTAGCGGGGCAGCCGGAGACCCAGTACTTC. The chain couples TRBV5-1 to TRBJ2-5; 10 bases agree with TRBD2. Looked up from germline, CDR1 is SGHRS and CDR2 is YFSETQ. CDR3 length: 17 residues. The trim removed 3 bases at V and 5 bases at J, leaving 13 bases unmatched. The full variable domain, in which reference TRBV5-1 and TRBJ2-5 provide the parts outside the CDR3, is KAGVTQTPRYLIKTRGQQVTLSCSPISGHRSVSWYQQTPGQGLQFLFEYFSETQRNKGNFPGRFSGRQFSNSRSEMNVSTLELGDSALYLCASSSSLLAGQPETQYFGPGTRLLVL.

V and J are TRBV19 and TRBJ1-1; D gene unclear. The CDR3 loop spans 12 amino acids. V gave up 1 base and J gave up 7 bases, with 7 bases separating them. Per germline, CDR1 LNHDA and CDR2 SQIVND (reference sequence). The CDR3 DNA is TGTGCCAGTAGTATAGGGGCAGGTGAAGCTTTCTTT. It translates to CASSIGAGEAFF.

The J gene is TRBJ2-7, the V gene TRBV2; 13 bases agree with TRBD2. The J segment lost 5 bases and the V segment lost 5 bases, leaving 3 bases of the junction unmatched. The CDR3 runs 14 residues. Germline lookup yields CDR1 SNHLY and CDR2 FYNNEI. The CDR3: CASSFGLAGDEQYF. In DNA form, the CDR3 reads TGTGCCAGCAGTTTCGGACTAGCGGGGGACGAGCAGTACTTC.

The rearrangement joins TRBV7-9 to TRBJ1-4; 7 nucleotides align to TRBD1. Germline V gene lookup returns CDR1 SEHNR and CDR2 FQNEAQ (reference sequence). The CDR3 length is 15 residues. J gave up 8 bases and V 3 bases, and 9 bases lay outside the gene matches. CDR3 sequence (DNA): TGTGCCAGCAGCTTGGACAGGCTGATTGGAGAAAAACTGTTTTTT. This translates into CASSLDRLIGEKLFF.

The gene calls are TRBV27 and TRBJ1-5, with D tentatively TRBD1 (6 bases). CDR3 size: 14 residues. Germline lookup yields CDR1 MNHEY and CDR2 SMNVEV (reference sequence). Trimming pared 4 bases from V and 6 bases from J, leaving 13 bases between. CDR3 nucleotide sequence: TGTGCCAGCAGTTCCAGGGGCGGAGGTCAGCCCCAGCATTTT. It specifies CASSSRGGGQPQHF.